The entry that follows covers one TCR beta chain sequence. Antigen unknown. The protocol was immunoSEQ multiplex PCR, while the TCRdb copy is restricted to in-frame clones and leaves out a portion. Among around 310,000 clones listed, approximately 80% were seen once. This record belongs to a study of cytotoxic CD8 clonotypes in ibrutinib-treated CLL. Study-level findings and limits: Clonality was elevated at ibrutinib response and had returned toward baseline at progression. Sampling times (in sustained-remission versus progressing patients) were not the same.

This TCR was recovered from a human donor with chronic lymphocytic leukemia. Sequenced here: PBMCs, sampled before ibrutinib treatment.

The CDR3 sequence: CASSVASTGHTEAFF. The CDR3 DNA sequence: TGTGCCAGCAGCGTAGCCTCGACAGGGCACACTGAAGCTTTCTTT. The rearrangement uses TRBV9 and TRBJ1-1, with 7 bases aligning to TRBD1. Germline V CDR1 and CDR2: SGDLS, YYNGEE. The CDR3 spans 15 residues. J gave up 3 bases and V 0 bases, and 5 bases lay outside the gene matches.